A single T cell receptor beta chain is shown here with its context. The antigen it recognizes is unknown. Base qualities are not recorded, but no much larger clone differs from it by a single base. This sample stems from a study of beta chain features in type 1 diabetes (dated by TCRdb to the late 2010s). Notes on the research overall: No differences in mean age, gender distribution, total cell number or subset yield were found between patients and healthy donors. A total of 85 million to 140 million sorted cells were examined across all samples, and a strong correlation was observed between cell number per subset and RNA yield. The study compared the TCRB repertoires of sorted circulating CD4+ T cell subsets in recently diagnosed type 1 diabetes patients with those in matched healthy donors. Regulatory and stem cell-like memory subsets were obtained from only 8 patients and about 8 healthy donors, while naive and central memory subsets were obtained from all 30 or so donors.

Each donor gave one peripheral blood draw, roughly 120 mL on average, collected into heparinised tubes. Using a panel that included CD45RO, CCR7, CD25, CD127, CD95 and CD27, naive, central memory, regulatory and stem cell-like memory CD4+ T cells were sorted on a BD FACSAria II. Purity was above 98% for every sorted population. PBMCs were isolated immediately by Lymphoprep density gradient centrifugation and stained directly without culture. So that batch effects would be minimized, each experiment stained and sorted samples in pairs, pairing one healthy donor with one patient. Sequences SGHAT (CDR1) and FQNNGV (CDR2) are obtained from the germline V gene. The CDR3 runs 15 amino acids, cysteine and phenylalanine included. Only CDR3 DNA remains: 45 bases, in frame from the first base. Unmatched junction bases come to 7, with V trimmed by 3 bases and J by 6 bases. The High Capacity cDNA Reverse Transcription Kit was used to reverse transcribe all of the isolated RNA, meaning that expressed TCRB transcripts were what got sequenced. Naive, central memory and regulatory T cell samples underwent deep immunoSEQ sequencing, averaging around 4 million total reads per sample. After sorted cells were lysed in RLT buffer, RNA was extracted with DNase-treated RNeasy Micro or Mini kits, with the choice depending on cell number. To prevent cross-contamination, every cell subset was processed on its own, while patient and healthy donor samples were processed together. The immunoSEQ multiplex PCR was used to amplify TCRB sequences from cDNA, generating 87-bp fragments that spanned the CDR3 region. Sequencing of the amplicons was performed on the Illumina HiSeq platform. The original methods were these. Synthetic template baselines were used to correct PCR bias computationally, reads within Hamming distance 2 were collapsed together, and singletons that could not be merged were discarded. Reads were aligned against IMGT to assign V, D and J genes, CDR3 length and insertions or deletions at six rearrangement sites. Within each subset, clonotype counts were normalized to the number of sorted cells before true diversity and Gini coefficients were calculated with the tcR R package. The overlap coefficient, calculated on TCRB nucleotide sequences, was used to measure repertoire sharing. TCRdb took over this immuneACCESS table, retaining in-frame rearrangements with V and J assigned. Such tables are incomplete; in checked studies, under half of the missing clones stem from an unresolved V gene, and the remainder is unexplained. V and J calls plus clone size are reproduced from that table; the DNA served to infer D and trimming. The table for this sample lists about 130,000 clones; about 8.7% of them were counted only once. Roughly 0.69% of the sample rests with the top ten.

General study outcomes and caveats: Fewer insertions and more nucleotide deletions at VDJ recombination sites were observed in patients with type 1 diabetes, implying thymic rearrangement abnormalities. The naive, central memory and regulatory TCRB repertoires appeared to resemble one another more closely among patients than among healthy donors. A moderate but significant shortening of TCRB CDR3 length was observed in type 1 diabetes patients in all four CD4+ subsets. PCR might favor shorter templates, but patient and control samples were amplified and corrected together, so any skew would affect both groups equally. Because the HLA sub-analyses included only small numbers of individuals, any influence of HLA type on TCRB rearrangement was left unresolved. Because cDNA was sequenced instead of genomic DNA, highly expressing activated cells could be over-represented, though the groups showed no difference in activation or CD3 levels.

This TCR was recovered from a man younger than 35 in good health. Rearrangement joined TRBV11-2 to TRBJ2-1; 8 junctional bases match TRBD2. Material: central memory CD4+ T cells from blood. CDR3 region: CASSLDSGARNEQFF. The nucleotides are TGTGCCAGCAGCTTGGATAGCGGGGCACGCAATGAGCAGTTCTTC.